The rows below give T cell receptor beta chains drawn from one sample of a study of cytomegalovirus exposure and HLA in healthy donors. The data were produced by immunoSEQ multiplex PCR, yet TCRdb's version contains in-frame clones alone and is incomplete. The sample has around 150,000 clones; approximately 85% are singletons. The sequenced sample was PBMCs. These receptors were taken from a man aged 18-30 years in good health and CMV-seropositive. Both conserved end residues are part of each CDR3. D genes are given only for firm matches. Some rows mark clone size as missing; the rest say once, few, many or name a class of expanded clone.

j_gene	d_gene	abundance	v_gene	CDR3aa	CDR3nt
TRBJ2-3	.	.	TRBV7-9	CSSSRSTDTQYF	TGTTCCAGCAGCCGTAGCACAGATACGCAGTATTTT
TRBJ2-3	.	.	TRBV5-1	CASSFSGASTDTQYF	TGCGCCAGCAGCTTTTCCGGAGCTAGCACAGATACGCAGTATTTT
TRBJ1-4	TRBD1	.	TRBV19	CASSILRGQYNEKLFF	TGTGCCAGTAGTATTTTAAGGGGACAGTATAATGAAAAACTGTTTTTT
TRBJ2-7	TRBD1	once	TRBV27	CASSSSRTGPYEQYF	TGTGCCAGCAGTTCCTCCAGGACAGGCCCCTACGAGCAGTACTTC
TRBJ2-3	.	.	TRBV28	CASSGLANTDTQYF	TGTGCCAGCAGCGGATTAGCGAACACAGATACGCAGTATTTT
TRBJ2-1	TRBD2	few	TRBV7-2	CASSLAGLAGGQGEQFF	TGTGCCAGCAGCTTAGCTGGCCTAGCGGGGGGGCAAGGTGAGCAGTTCTTC
TRBJ1-1	TRBD1	.	TRBV4-1	CASSQEGTGWTEAFF	TGCGCCAGCAGCCAAGAAGGGACAGGGTGGACTGAAGCTTTCTTT
TRBJ2-3	.	.	TRBV12-5	CASGLSGEEKATDTQYF	TGTGCTAGTGGTTTGTCGGGTGAGGAGAAAGCCACAGATACGCAGTATTTT
TRBJ2-5	TRBD1	.	TRBV14	CASSYGQGRSIRETQYF	TGTGCCAGCAGCTATGGACAGGGTCGGAGCATTAGGGAGACCCAGTACTTC
TRBJ1-1	TRBD1	.	TRBV19	CASTMGDRVRFGNAEAFF	TGTGCCAGTACAATGGGGGACAGGGTGAGATTTGGGAATGCTGAAGCTTTCTTT
TRBJ2-1	.	.	TRBV27	CASRRGSYNEQFF	TGTGCCAGTCGGCGGGGCTCCTACAATGAGCAGTTCTTC
TRBJ2-1	TRBD2	.	TRBV7-2	CASRISGGIYNEQFF	TGTGCCAGCAGAATTAGCGGGGGGATCTACAATGAGCAGTTCTTC
TRBJ2-5	.	.	TRBV7-9	CASSLTGPSSETQYF	TGTGCCAGCAGCTTAACCGGCCCTAGTTCAGAGACCCAGTACTTC
TRBJ1-1	TRBD1	.	TRBV5-6	CASNLAGGTGGATEAFF	TGTGCCAGCAACCTGGCCGGAGGGACAGGGGGAGCAACTGAAGCTTTCTTT
TRBJ1-1	.	few	TRBV19	CARDSEAFF	TGTGCCAGGGACAGTGAAGCTTTCTTT
TRBJ1-6	.	.	TRBV10-3	CASAGTVQGSPLHF	TGTGCCAGCGCCGGGACTGTCCAGGGTTCACCCCTCCACTTT
TRBJ1-6	.	.	TRBV19	CASSIGGRLHF	TGTGCCAGTAGTATAGGCGGGAGACTCCACTTT
TRBJ2-2	TRBD2	.	TRBV7-3	CASSRRSGGFPGELFF	TGTGCCAGCAGCCGCCGCAGCGGGGGCTTTCCCGGGGAGCTGTTTTTT
TRBJ2-5	.	.	TRBV13	CASSLGRRETQYF	TGTGCCAGCAGCTTAGGCCGGAGAGAGACCCAGTACTTC
TRBJ2-6	.	.	TRBV29-1	CSVVRAGSGANVLTF	TGCAGCGTAGTTAGGGCGGGGTCTGGGGCCAACGTCCTGACTTTC
TRBJ1-6	.	.	TRBV2	CASSDRQGRGSPLHF	TGTGCCAGCAGTGACCGGCAGGGAAGGGGTTCACCCCTCCACTTT
TRBJ2-3	.	.	TRBV6-5	CASSYSSRRDTDTQYF	TGTGCCAGCAGTTACTCTTCTCGGCGGGACACAGATACGCAGTATTTT
TRBJ1-2	.	.	TRBV18	CASSLGENYGYTF	TGTGCCAGCTCCCTCGGGGAAAACTATGGCTACACCTTC
TRBJ2-3	.	.	TRBV29-1	CSDRTGRGDTQYF	TGCAGCGACAGGACAGGGCGGGGGGATACGCAGTATTTT
TRBJ1-2	.	.	TRBV10-2	CASSESTRNGYTF	TGCGCCAGCAGTGAGTCGACTCGGAACGGCTACACCTTC
TRBJ2-2	.	.	TRBV2	CASSLQSANTGELFF	TGTGCCAGCAGCTTGCAGAGCGCGAACACCGGGGAGCTGTTTTTT
TRBJ1-2	.	.	TRBV7-9	CASSFDPEPGYTF	TGTGCCAGCAGCTTTGACCCGGAGCCAGGCTACACCTTC
TRBJ2-7	.	.	TRBV6-5	CASSYGGLESYEQYF	TGTGCCAGCAGTTACGGGGGCCTGGAATCCTACGAGCAGTACTTC
TRBJ1-6	TRBD1	.	TRBV27	CASRSDRDVGSYNSPLHF	TGTGCCAGCAGGTCTGACAGGGATGTGGGATCCTATAATTCACCCCTCCACTTT
TRBJ2-5	.	.	TRBV4-2	CASSHRLYGGPSKTQYF	TGTGCCAGCAGCCATCGATTATACGGGGGGCCATCAAAGACCCAGTACTTC
TRBJ2-7	TRBD1	.	TRBV11-2	CASSPGTVSPYEQYF	TGTGCCAGCAGCCCCGGGACAGTAAGTCCCTACGAGCAGTACTTC
TRBJ2-5	TRBD1	.	TRBV5-1	CASSPRGQEETQYF	TGCGCCAGCAGTCCCCGAGGACAGGAAGAGACCCAGTACTTC
TRBJ2-2	TRBD1	.	TRBV27	CASSLSSGQGATGELFF	TGTGCCAGCAGTTTATCCTCTGGACAGGGGGCCACCGGGGAGCTGTTTTTT
TRBJ1-6	TRBD1	few	TRBV4-3	CASSQVRTGESPLHF	TGCGCCAGCAGCCAAGTCAGGACAGGGGAATCACCCCTCCACTTT
TRBJ2-2	TRBD2	.	TRBV5-6	CASSPPSGGLTGELFF	TGTGCCAGCAGCCCCCCTAGCGGGGGGTTAACCGGGGAGCTGTTTTTT
TRBJ1-5	.	.	TRBV27	CASSRGGPQHF	TGTGCCAGCAGTCGAGGAGGGCCCCAGCATTTT
TRBJ2-6	.	.	TRBV11-2	CASSFKAAGANVLTF	TGTGCCAGCAGCTTTAAGGCGGCCGGGGCCAACGTCCTGACTTTC
TRBJ2-7	.	.	TRBV6-1	CASLGAYEQYF	TGTGCCAGCCTCGGAGCCTACGAGCAGTACTTC
TRBJ2-3	TRBD1	.	TRBV5-6	CASSSVRGNLGLSTDTQYF	TGTGCCAGCAGCTCTGTCAGGGGGAATTTGGGGCTTAGCACAGATACGCAGTATTTT
TRBJ2-1	.	many	TRBV14	CASSQDRGGAYNEQFF	TGTGCCAGCAGCCAAGATCGAGGTGGTGCGTACAATGAGCAGTTCTTC
TRBJ2-5	TRBD2	once	TRBV7-2	CASSPGLAEETQYF	TGTGCCAGCAGCCCGGGACTAGCGGAAGAGACCCAGTACTTC
TRBJ1-1	.	.	TRBV6-5	CASSYTGNTEAFF	TGTGCCAGCAGCTATACAGGGAACACTGAAGCTTTCTTT
TRBJ1-2	.	.	TRBV27	CASSFGRGLNYGYTF	TGTGCCAGCAGTTTCGGTCGGGGACTAAACTATGGCTACACCTTC
TRBJ2-3	.	.	TRBV15	CATSRGQDVSTDTQYF	TGTGCCACCAGCAGAGGACAGGATGTCAGCACAGATACGCAGTATTTT
TRBJ2-2	.	once	TRBV7-6	CASSFQQGANTGELFF	TGTGCCAGCAGCTTTCAACAGGGTGCGAACACCGGGGAGCTGTTTTTT
TRBJ1-2	.	once	TRBV29-1	CSVVGSGNYGYTF	TGCAGCGTTGTCGGATCAGGGAACTATGGCTACACCTTC
TRBJ2-2	.	.	TRBV30	CAWRAVELFF	TGTGCCTGGAGAGCGGTGGAGCTGTTTTTT
TRBJ2-1	TRBD2	once	TRBV7-2	CASTKGRAPYNEQFF	TGTGCCAGCACCAAAGGGAGGGCCCCCTACAATGAGCAGTTCTTC
TRBJ2-6	.	.	TRBV29-1	CSVPLPPTDSGANVLTF	TGCAGCGTCCCCCTACCCCCCACTGACTCTGGGGCCAACGTCCTGACTTTC
TRBJ2-5	TRBD1	.	TRBV5-1	CASSLGYRGQPEETQYF	TGCGCCAGCAGCTTGGGGTATAGGGGACAGCCCGAAGAGACCCAGTACTTC
TRBJ2-6	TRBD1	once	TRBV7-6	CASSLVGTGRTGANVLTF	TGTGCCAGCAGCTTAGTAGGGACAGGCCGCACTGGGGCCAACGTCCTGACTTTC
TRBJ2-1	TRBD1	.	TRBV9	CASSPGQGNNEQFF	TGTGCCAGCAGCCCTGGACAGGGTAACAATGAGCAGTTCTTC
TRBJ1-4	.	.	TRBV7-9	CASSLALGGSNEKLFF	TGTGCCAGCAGCTTAGCGCTCGGAGGCTCTAATGAAAAACTGTTTTTT
TRBJ1-2	.	.	TRBV27	CASSPRGVNYGYTF	TGTGCCAGCAGTCCACGGGGGGTAAACTATGGCTACACCTTC
TRBJ1-2	TRBD1	.	TRBV2	CASSPTGGDYGYTF	TGTGCCAGCAGCCCCACAGGGGGCGACTATGGCTACACCTTC
TRBJ1-5	TRBD1	.	TRBV6-1	CASSLVDRGEQPQHF	TGTGCCAGCAGTTTGGTCGACAGGGGAGAACAGCCCCAGCATTTT
TRBJ2-5	TRBD1	.	TRBV19	CASSMTGSQETQYF	TGTGCCAGTAGTATGACAGGGTCCCAAGAGACCCAGTACTTC
TRBJ2-7	TRBD1	few	TRBV7-6	CWTGGYVHEQYF	TGCTGGACAGGGGGCTATGTCCACGAGCAGTACTTC
TRBJ1-1	.	few	TRBV21-1	CASSGTPDREAFF	TGTGCCAGCAGCGGGACACCCGATAGAGAAGCTTTCTTT
TRBJ1-5	.	few	TRBV19	CASSVTNQPQHF	TGTGCCAGTAGTGTGACTAATCAGCCCCAGCATTTT